A selection of T cell receptor beta chains follows, all from one sample in a study of STAT5B mutations in CD4+ large granular lymphocyte leukemia. TCRdb's copy holds only in-frame clones and misses some; the assay was immunoSEQ multiplex PCR. The sample lists 20,000 to 25,000 clones; around three quarters were seen once. The sequenced material came from CD4+ T cells from blood buffy coats. These receptors were collected from a human donor in good health. Each CDR3 is given with its conserved first and last residue. A D gene is named only where the DNA matches it firmly. Size is stated for part of the rows, as once, few or many counts, or as a class when the clone is expanded.

J,V,size,D,CDR3,DNA
TRBJ1-3,TRBV29-1,few,NA,CSVALSGNTIYF,TGCAGCGTTGCTCTCTCTGGAAACACCATATATTTT
TRBJ1-2,TRBV29-1,NA,TRBD1,CSVGDRGLNGYTF,TGCAGCGTTGGTGACAGGGGGTTGAATGGCTACACCTTC
TRBJ2-2,TRBV5-4,few,NA,CASSRGGERTGELFF,TGTGCCAGCAGCCGCGGCGGGGAAAGAACCGGGGAGCTGTTTTTT
TRBJ2-1,TRBV11-2,NA,TRBD2,CASSSSGRAGEQFF,TGTGCCAGCAGCTCTAGCGGGAGGGCAGGTGAGCAGTTCTTC
TRBJ2-7,TRBV28,once,TRBD1,CASRSTSGGYIYEQYF,TGTGCCAGCAGGTCGACCTCAGGGGGTTACATCTACGAGCAGTACTTC
TRBJ2-7,TRBV18,NA,TRBD2,CASRTSGLGSEQYF,TGTGCCAGCCGGACTAGCGGCCTGGGGAGTGAGCAGTACTTC
TRBJ2-7,TRBV6-6,NA,NA,CASTKGWATEQYF,TGTGCCAGCACCAAAGGATGGGCGACCGAGCAGTACTTC
TRBJ2-1,TRBV9,NA,TRBD2,CASSVASGRAEGYNEQFF,TGTGCCAGCAGCGTAGCTAGCGGGAGGGCCGAGGGGTACAATGAGCAGTTCTTC
TRBJ2-7,TRBV11-2,NA,TRBD2,CASSLSGPSYEQYF,TGTGCCAGCAGCCTTAGCGGGCCCTCCTACGAGCAGTACTTC
TRBJ1-1,TRBV6-5,NA,NA,CASSYGRMNTEAFF,TGTGCCAGCAGTTATGGACGGATGAACACTGAAGCTTTCTTT
TRBJ2-1,TRBV6-5,NA,TRBD1,CASSQGASSYNEQFF,TGTGCCAGCAGCCAGGGGGCTAGCTCCTACAATGAGCAGTTCTTC
TRBJ2-1,TRBV11-2,NA,NA,CASSLDLRNEQFF,TGTGCCAGCAGCTTAGATTTGCGGAATGAGCAGTTCTTC
TRBJ2-5,TRBV2,once,NA,CASSGTSRGTQYF,TGTGCCAGCAGCGGAACCTCCCGGGGGACCCAGTACTTC
TRBJ2-1,TRBV7-9,NA,NA,CASSLVTSFNEQFF,TGTGCCAGCAGCTTAGTAACTAGCTTCAATGAGCAGTTCTTC
TRBJ2-3,TRBV28,NA,TRBD1,CASSLLGGWTDTQYF,TGTGCCAGCAGTTTACTAGGGGGCTGGACAGATACGCAGTATTTT
TRBJ1-3,TRBV7-9,NA,NA,CASSIHRGQGRFGNTIYF,TGTGCCAGCAGTATACACCGAGGGCAGGGAAGATTTGGAAACACCATATATTTT
TRBJ1-3,TRBV19,NA,NA,CASTGESGNTIYF,TGTGCCAGTACCGGGGAGTCTGGAAACACCATATATTTT
TRBJ2-3,TRBV11-2,NA,NA,CASSSHYGVVDTQYF,TGTGCCAGCAGCTCACATTATGGGGTAGTAGATACGCAGTATTTT
TRBJ2-2,TRBV6-7,NA,NA,CASSSTGCTGELFF,TGTGCCAGCAGTTCAACAGGGTGCACCGGGGAGCTGTTTTTT
TRBJ2-7,TRBV11-2,few,TRBD2,CASSSPLRREIFSYEQYF,TGTGCCAGCAGCTCCCCTCTACGGCGGGAGATTTTTAGTTACGAGCAGTACTTC
TRBJ1-4,TRBV5-1,once,NA,CASSVVGESNEKLFF,TGCGCCAGCAGCGTGGTGGGTGAAAGTAATGAAAAACTGTTTTTT
TRBJ2-1,TRBV11-2,once,TRBD2,CASSLGMREGRNEQFF,TGTGCCAGCAGCTTAGGTATGAGGGAGGGCAGGAATGAGCAGTTCTTC
TRBJ2-5,TRBV5-6,NA,NA,CASSLLVGQETQYF,TGTGCCAGCAGCTTGTTAGTGGGCCAAGAGACCCAGTACTTC
TRBJ2-5,TRBV30,NA,TRBD2,CAGRGLAGVETQYF,TGTGCCGGGAGGGGACTAGCGGGAGTAGAGACCCAGTACTTC
TRBJ1-3,TRBV10-3,NA,NA,CAISESYSSGNTIYF,TGTGCCATCAGTGAGTCGTACAGCTCTGGAAACACCATATATTTT
TRBJ2-1,TRBV11-1,once,TRBD2,CASSLTGTSSYNEQFF,TGTGCCAGCAGCTTGACCGGGACTAGCTCCTACAATGAGCAGTTCTTC
TRBJ2-2,TRBV11-3,NA,NA,CASSLDPGIRELFF,TGTGCCAGCAGCTTAGATCCGGGGATCCGGGAGCTGTTTTTT
TRBJ2-1,TRBV5-5,NA,TRBD1,CASSPGTGKFNEQFF,TGTGCCAGCAGCCCCGGGACAGGGAAGTTCAATGAGCAGTTCTTC
TRBJ2-6,TRBV5-1,NA,NA,CASSLTGLAGANVLTF,TGCGCCAGCAGCTTGACGGGTTTAGCTGGGGCCAACGTCCTGACTTTC
TRBJ1-1,TRBV5-4,once,NA,CASKEDQAFSTEAFF,TGTGCCAGCAAGGAAGACCAGGCGTTTTCCACTGAAGCTTTCTTT
TRBJ2-5,TRBV7-8,NA,TRBD2,CASSLSRTRETQYF,TGTGCCAGCAGCCTTAGCCGGACTAGAGAGACCCAGTACTTC
TRBJ2-7,TRBV6-7,NA,NA,CASSEGTDHSYEQYF,TGTGCCAGCAGTGAAGGGACGGACCACTCCTACGAGCAGTACTTC
TRBJ2-5,TRBV5-5,NA,NA,CASSYTDSQETQYF,TGTGCCAGCAGCTATACCGACAGTCAAGAGACCCAGTACTTC
TRBJ1-3,TRBV7-9,NA,NA,CASSLEQWNSGNTIYF,TGTGCCAGCAGCTTAGAACAGTGGAACTCTGGAAACACCATATATTTT
TRBJ2-6,TRBV5-4,few,NA,CASSLARTVYTGANVLTF,TGTGCCAGCAGCTTGGCCCGGACGGTCTACACTGGGGCCAACGTCCTGACTTTC
TRBJ1-1,TRBV11-3,NA,TRBD1,CASQTGQGIGEAFF,TGTGCCAGCCAGACAGGACAGGGTATCGGTGAAGCTTTCTTT
TRBJ1-2,TRBV29-1,once,NA,CSVVEISNYGYTF,TGCAGCGTTGTAGAAATCTCTAACTATGGCTACACCTTC
TRBJ1-1,TRBV5-8,NA,TRBD1,CASSLRQGGAFF,TGTGCCAGCAGCTTACGACAGGGTGGAGCTTTCTTT
TRBJ1-1,TRBV10-3,NA,TRBD1,CAIRGQVGNTEAFF,TGTGCCATCAGGGGACAGGTGGGGAACACTGAAGCTTTCTTT
TRBJ2-1,TRBV11-2,once,NA,CASSKAGPLHEQFF,TGTGCCAGCAGCAAAGCAGGCCCTTTGCATGAGCAGTTCTTC
TRBJ2-2,TRBV18,NA,NA,CASSPLGDTGELFF,TGTGCCAGCTCACCACTTGGGGACACCGGGGAGCTGTTTTTT
TRBJ1-2,TRBV6-6,NA,NA,CASSSTANYGYTF,TGTGCCAGCAGTTCAACAGCTAACTATGGCTACACCTTC
TRBJ2-5,TRBV6-5,NA,NA,CASSYSFYMNQETQYF,TGTGCCAGCAGTTATAGTTTCTATATGAACCAAGAGACCCAGTACTTC
TRBJ1-5,TRBV18,NA,NA,CASSPNRQDQPQHF,TGTGCCAGCTCACCAAACAGGCAGGATCAGCCCCAGCATTTT
TRBJ1-2,TRBV7-9,NA,NA,CASTVGGGVDYGYTF,TGTGCCAGCACCGTAGGGGGGGGCGTGGACTATGGCTACACCTTC
TRBJ2-7,TRBV29-1,NA,TRBD1,CSAQSGTGKDEQYF,TGCAGCGCACAATCCGGGACAGGGAAGGACGAGCAGTACTTC
TRBJ2-3,TRBV27,NA,NA,CASSPTRKVGDTQYF,TGTGCCAGCAGTCCCACTAGGAAAGTTGGAGATACGCAGTATTTT
TRBJ2-1,TRBV7-9,NA,NA,CASSSLAYEQFF,TGTGCCAGCAGCTCTCTAGCCTATGAGCAGTTCTTC
TRBJ2-7,TRBV9,NA,TRBD2,CASSRTSGSSYEQYF,TGTGCCAGCAGCCGGACTAGCGGCTCCTCCTACGAGCAGTACTTC
TRBJ2-2,TRBV29-1,NA,TRBD1,CSVGTGGSNTGELFF,TGCAGCGTTGGAACAGGGGGCTCGAACACCGGGGAGCTGTTTTTT
TRBJ2-1,TRBV6-1,once,NA,CASSEALGGGTKFF,TGTGCCAGCAGTGAAGCGCTGGGAGGAGGGACGAAGTTCTTC
TRBJ1-4,TRBV10-3,NA,NA,CAISEDVSRGTNEKLFF,TGTGCCATCAGTGAGGACGTCTCTAGGGGAACTAATGAAAAACTGTTTTTT